This is a list of T cell receptor beta chains from one sample in a study of blood T cell repertoires in COVID-19. The assay was immunoSEQ multiplex PCR, and TCRdb's table has in-frame clones only and misses some. The table includes approximately 180,000 clones, more than 70% detected once. The sequencing input was peripheral blood. These receptors all come from a man aged 35 to 55 with active or convalescent COVID-19. Both conserved end residues are part of each CDR3.

V gene	J gene	CDR3 protein
TRBV7-8	TRBJ1-5	CASSFRDTSNQPQHF
TRBV12-5	TRBJ1-2	CATARDSNYGYTF
TRBV5-1	TRBJ2-7	CASSSLGTGDEQYF
TRBV30	TRBJ1-6	CAWRVRDRENSPLHF
TRBV6-5	TRBJ1-4	CASRQGVVEKLFF
TRBV9	TRBJ2-2	CASSVATDGREGSGTGELFF
TRBV5-4	TRBJ1-2	CASSPGTGLNRVRYTF
TRBV18	TRBJ1-4	CASSYQSREGEKLFF
TRBV27	TRBJ1-2	CASSSGKGLAYGYTF
TRBV19	TRBJ2-2	CASSIRAGTSNTGELFF
TRBV28	TRBJ1-1	CASRQTGTEAFF